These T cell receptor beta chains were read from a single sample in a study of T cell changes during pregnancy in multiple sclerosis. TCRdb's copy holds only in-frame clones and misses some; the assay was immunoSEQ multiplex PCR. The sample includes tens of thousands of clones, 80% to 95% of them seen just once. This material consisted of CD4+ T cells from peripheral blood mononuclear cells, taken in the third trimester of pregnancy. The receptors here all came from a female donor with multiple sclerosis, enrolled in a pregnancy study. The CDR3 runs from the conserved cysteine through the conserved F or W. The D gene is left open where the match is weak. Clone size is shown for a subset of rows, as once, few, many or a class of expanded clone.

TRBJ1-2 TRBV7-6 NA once CASSLEPSRTGFYGYTF TGTGCCAGCAGCTTAGAACCCTCCCGTACGGGGTTCTATGGCTACACCTTC
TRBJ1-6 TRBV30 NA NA CAWTYGPYNSPLHF TGTGCCTGGACCTACGGTCCCTATAATTCACCCCTCCACTTT
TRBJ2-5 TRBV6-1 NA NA CASSLQGRGSETQYF TGTGCCAGCAGTCTACAGGGAAGGGGGTCGGAGACCCAGTACTTC
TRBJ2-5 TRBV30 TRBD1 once CAWNRQGETQYF TGTGCCTGGAACCGACAGGGGGAGACCCAGTACTTC
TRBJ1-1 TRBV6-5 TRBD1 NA CASSYRTGEAFF TGTGCCAGCAGTTATAGGACAGGTGAAGCTTTCTTT
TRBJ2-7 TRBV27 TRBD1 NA CASSLSRDRGREQYF TGTGCCAGCAGTTTATCGAGGGACAGGGGTCGCGAGCAGTACTTC
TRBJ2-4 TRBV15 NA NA CATSRDRRAGEAKNIQYF TGTGCCACCAGCAGAGATCGGAGGGCCGGGGAGGCCAAAAACATTCAGTACTTC
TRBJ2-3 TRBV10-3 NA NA CAISGAGRTDTQYF TGTGCCATCAGTGGGGCAGGGAGGACAGATACGCAGTATTTT
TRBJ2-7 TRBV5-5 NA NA CASSPDSSYEQYF TGTGCCAGCAGCCCGGACAGCTCCTACGAGCAGTACTTC
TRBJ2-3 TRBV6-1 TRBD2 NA CASNPSGGARTQYF TGTGCCAGCAATCCTAGCGGGGGGGCCAGGACGCAGTATTTT
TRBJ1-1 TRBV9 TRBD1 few CASSGQGVGTEAFF TGTGCCAGCAGCGGACAGGGGGTAGGCACTGAAGCTTTCTTT
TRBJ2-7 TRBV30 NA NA CAWSESTYYEQYF TGTGCCTGGAGTGAATCCACCTACTACGAGCAGTACTTC
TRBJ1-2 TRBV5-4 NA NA CASSLGSYRGYTF TGTGCCAGCAGCTTGGGTTCCTATCGGGGCTACACCTTC
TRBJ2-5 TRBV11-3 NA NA CASSSGGAGETQYF TGTGCCAGCAGCTCAGGCGGGGCCGGAGAGACCCAGTACTTC
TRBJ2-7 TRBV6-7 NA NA CASSHRRTPTKQYF TGTGCCAGCAGTCACCGGCGGACACCTACGAAGCAGTACTTC
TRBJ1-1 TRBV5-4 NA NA CASSSPGGLGTNTEAFF TGTGCCAGCAGCTCCCCGGGGGGTCTCGGGACGAACACTGAAGCTTTCTTT
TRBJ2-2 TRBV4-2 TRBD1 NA CASRQGQGDTGELFF TGTGCCAGCCGACAGGGGCAGGGGGACACCGGGGAGCTGTTTTTT
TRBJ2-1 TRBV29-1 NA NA CSVEAGKNEQFF TGCAGCGTTGAAGCGGGGAAAAATGAGCAGTTCTTC
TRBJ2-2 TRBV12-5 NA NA CASGPGETGELFF TGTGCTAGTGGTCCCGGGGAAACCGGGGAGCTGTTTTTT
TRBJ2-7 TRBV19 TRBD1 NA CASSILGQGGYEQYF TGTGCCAGTAGTATTTTAGGACAGGGGGGGTACGAGCAGTACTTC
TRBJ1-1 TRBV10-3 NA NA CAISDGTPNTEAFF TGTGCCATCAGTGACGGGACACCGAACACTGAAGCTTTCTTT
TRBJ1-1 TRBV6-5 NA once CASSSEGLGGTEAFF TGTGCCAGCAGTTCCGAGGGGCTAGGGGGCACTGAAGCTTTCTTT
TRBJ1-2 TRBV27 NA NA CASSPQTGTGYTF TGTGCCAGCAGTCCCCAAACAGGGACTGGCTACACCTTC
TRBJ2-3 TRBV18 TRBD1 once CASSPGTGVGDTQYF TGTGCCAGCTCACCAGGGACAGGGGTCGGAGATACGCAGTATTTT
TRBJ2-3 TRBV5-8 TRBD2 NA CASSLVAGVGTDTQYF TGTGCCAGCAGCTTGGTGGCGGGGGTGGGCACAGATACGCAGTATTTT
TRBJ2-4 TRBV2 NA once CASEAQGGKNIQYF TGTGCCAGCGAAGCCCAGGGTGGTAAAAACATTCAGTACTTC
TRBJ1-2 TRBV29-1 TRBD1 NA CSVDSYRGLDGYTF TGCAGCGTCGACTCCTACAGGGGGCTGGATGGCTACACCTTC
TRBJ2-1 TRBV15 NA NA CATAGGITYNEQFF TGTGCCACCGCTGGCGGGATCACCTACAATGAGCAGTTCTTC
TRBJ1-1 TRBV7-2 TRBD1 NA CASSRLGTGVLNTEAFF TGTGCCAGCAGCCGACTCGGGACAGGGGTTTTGAACACTGAAGCTTTCTTT
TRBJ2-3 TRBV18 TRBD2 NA CASSFPTSGGDTDTQYF TGTGCCAGCTCATTCCCAACTAGCGGGGGGGACACAGATACGCAGTATTTT
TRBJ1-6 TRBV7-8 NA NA CASSLVWGGFNNSPLHF TGTGCCAGCAGCTTAGTCTGGGGGGGCTTTAATAATTCACCCCTCCACTTT
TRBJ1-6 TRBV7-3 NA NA CASSLTAGNSPLHF TGTGCCAGCAGCTTAACTGCGGGGAATTCACCCCTCCACTTT
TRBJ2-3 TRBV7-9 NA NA CASSLTTGNLPTDTQYF TGTGCCAGCAGCTTAACTACAGGGAATCTTCCCACAGATACGCAGTATTTT
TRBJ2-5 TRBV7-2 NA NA CASSLNGGLEETQYF TGTGCCAGCAGCTTAAATGGGGGCCTGGAAGAGACCCAGTACTTC
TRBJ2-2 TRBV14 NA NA CASSRPKSAGASGELFF TGTGCCAGCAGCCGGCCTAAAAGCGCTGGGGCCTCCGGGGAGCTGTTTTTT
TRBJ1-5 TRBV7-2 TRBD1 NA CASSKGQGANQPQHF TGTGCCAGCAGCAAGGGACAGGGGGCCAATCAGCCCCAGCATTTT
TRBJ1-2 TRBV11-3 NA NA CASIHRRKGYPSNYGYTF TGTGCCAGCATCCATCGCCGCAAGGGGTATCCGTCGAACTATGGCTACACCTTC
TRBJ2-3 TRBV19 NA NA CASSMEAYTDTQYF TGTGCCAGTAGTATGGAGGCCTACACAGATACGCAGTATTTT
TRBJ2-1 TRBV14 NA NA CASSTVDSYNEQFF TGTGCCAGCAGCACTGTGGACTCTTACAATGAGCAGTTCTTC
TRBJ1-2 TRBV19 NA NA CASTLAGAHGYTF TGTGCCAGTACCTTAGCGGGGGCGCACGGCTACACCTTC
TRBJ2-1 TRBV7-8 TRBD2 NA CASSLVSSGGANEQFF TGTGCCAGCAGCTTAGTCAGCAGCGGGGGGGCTAATGAGCAGTTCTTC
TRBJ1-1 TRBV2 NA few CASSPLQGSTEAFF TGTGCCAGCAGTCCTTTACAGGGTTCCACTGAAGCTTTCTTT
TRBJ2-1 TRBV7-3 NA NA CASSLRGPRGNEQFF TGTGCCAGCAGCTTAAGGGGGCCGAGGGGGAATGAGCAGTTCTTC
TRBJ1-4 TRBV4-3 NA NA CASSQGPTGRNEKLFF TGCGCCAGCAGCCAAGGGCCGACAGGACGTAATGAAAAACTGTTTTTT
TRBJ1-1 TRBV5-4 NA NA CASSSVWTEAFF TGTGCCAGCAGCTCAGTGTGGACTGAAGCTTTCTTT
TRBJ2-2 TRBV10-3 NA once CAILGFGELFF TGTGCCATCCTCGGTTTCGGGGAGCTGTTTTTT
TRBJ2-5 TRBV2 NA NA CASIAGSQETQYF TGTGCCAGCATTGCGGGGTCCCAAGAGACCCAGTACTTC
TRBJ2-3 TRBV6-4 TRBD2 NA CASQVSAGGTDTQYF TGTGCCAGCCAAGTGTCAGCGGGAGGAACAGATACGCAGTATTTT
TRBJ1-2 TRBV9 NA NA CASSQTSPGERGYGYTF TGTGCCAGCAGCCAAACCTCCCCAGGGGAGAGGGGCTATGGCTACACCTTC
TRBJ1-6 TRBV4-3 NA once CASSQDGTESSYNSPLHF TGCGCCAGCAGCCAAGATGGAACAGAGAGCTCCTATAATTCACCCCTCCACTTT
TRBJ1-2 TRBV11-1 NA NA CASSSRSGRGGYTF TGTGCCAGCAGCTCACGATCGGGCAGGGGTGGCTACACCTTC
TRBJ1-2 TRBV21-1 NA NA CASSKDGRTSEPTYGYTF TGTGCCAGCAGCAAAGATGGTAGGACATCCGAGCCCACGTATGGCTACACCTTC
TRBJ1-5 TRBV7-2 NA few CASSWTDTGNQPQHF TGTGCCAGCAGCTGGACTGACACCGGCAATCAGCCCCAGCATTTT
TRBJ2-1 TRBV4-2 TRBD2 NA CASSHSPGLPGGYNEQFF TGTGCCAGCAGCCACTCCCCGGGACTACCCGGGGGATACAATGAGCAGTTCTTC
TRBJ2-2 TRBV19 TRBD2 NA CASRFLAGNTGELFF TGTGCCAGTAGGTTTTTAGCGGGGAACACCGGGGAGCTGTTTTTT
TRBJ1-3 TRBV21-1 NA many CASSTHGGSGNTIYF TGTGCCAGCAGCACGCACGGGGGTTCGGGAAACACCATATATTTT
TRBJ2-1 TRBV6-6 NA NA CASSPGGANNEQFF TGTGCCAGCAGTCCTGGGGGGGCCAACAATGAGCAGTTCTTC
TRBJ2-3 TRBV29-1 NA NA CSVVPGSSTDTQYF TGCAGCGTGGTGCCAGGGTCTAGCACAGATACGCAGTATTTT
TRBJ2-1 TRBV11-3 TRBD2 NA CASSLDLGGGGSNEQFF TGTGCCAGCAGCTTAGATCTTGGGGGGGGAGGGTCCAATGAGCAGTTCTTC
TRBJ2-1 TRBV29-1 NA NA CSVTQGTIYNEQFF TGCAGCGTTACACAGGGAACTATCTACAATGAGCAGTTCTTC